These 20 T cell receptor beta chains were sequenced from one sample in a study of blood T cell repertoires in COVID-19. Profiling relied on immunoSEQ multiplex PCR, and the TCRdb table lists in-frame clones only, not all of them. This sample has about 380,000 clones; 88% occur once, and the top ten carry about 1.1%. Material for sequencing was PBMCs or T cells enriched from blood (not recorded which). The receptors stem from a woman aged 18-29 years who had recovered from COVID-19.

This rearrangement joins TRBV4-1 to TRBJ1-1; D is unresolved. Germline V gene data show CDR1 as MGHRA and CDR2 as YSYEKL. Trimming took 2 bases from V and 7 from J, leaving 11 bases between them. The CDR3 spans 13 residues. The CDR3 DNA is TGCGCCAGCAGCCAACGAGGGCTCGGTGAAGCTTTCTTT. The encoded protein is CASSQRGLGEAFF.

This clone was detected only once. The V gene is TRBV5-4, the J gene TRBJ1-6; D not certain. The germline gives CDR1 SGHNT, CDR2 YYREEE (reference sequence). V lost 0 bases, J lost 0 bases, and 4 bases lay in between. CDR3 size: 15 residues. CDR3 DNA sequence: TGTGCCAGCAGCTTGGGGAGCTCCTATAATTCACCCCTCCACTTT. It is translated as CASSLGSSYNSPLHF.

The chain carries TRBV6-5 and TRBJ1-2, with D perhaps matching TRBD1 (6 bases). With 2 bases removed from V and 5 bases from J, the gap between germline ends came to 12 bases. The CDR3 is 14 amino acids. Germline V gene sequence: CDR1 MNHEY, CDR2 SVGAGI. This CDR3 reads CASSYAGDGYGYTF. For the CDR3, the DNA is TGTGCCAGCAGTTACGCAGGGGACGGATATGGCTACACCTTC.

The chain uses TRBV3-1 (or the pseudogene TRBV3-2) and TRBJ1-4, with D perhaps matching TRBD1 (6 bases). Germline lookup yields CDR1 LGHDT and CDR2 YNNKEL (reference sequence). The CDR3 covers 15 residues. The V end lost 1 base, the J end lost 8 bases, and 14 bases lay between the germline ends. CDR3 sequence (DNA): TGTGCCAGCAGCCAAGCTACCTGGGGGCGGGAAAAACTGTTTTTT. It is translated as CASSQATWGREKLFF.

J is TRBJ2-3 and V is TRBV29-1; D not certain. The germline V and J ends were trimmed by 7 bases and 1 base, with 15 bases remaining between them. The CDR3 sequence is 14 residues long. CDR1 and CDR2 from the germline V gene are SQVTM and ANQGSEA. CDR3 region: CSALAAPGTDTQYF. The CDR3 DNA reads TGCAGCGCATTGGCAGCGCCAGGCACAGATACGCAGTATTTT.

This clone was seen a few times. The chain employs TRBV4-1 and TRBJ1-1, with D unclear. The V gene's germline CDR1 is MGHRA and CDR2 YSYEKL. V was clipped by 0 bases and J by 0 bases, with 11 bases between them. The CDR3 totals 16 residues. The CDR3 DNA reads TGCGCCAGCAGCCAAGATATCGGCAGGATGAACACTGAAGCTTTCTTT. Its protein product is CASSQDIGRMNTEAFF.

V gene TRBV4-2 combines with J gene TRBJ2-1; 10 bases are shared with TRBD2. CDR3 size: 16 residues. V shed 1 base, J shed 6 bases, and the junction held 6 bases outside the gene matches. Germline V lookup: CDR1 LGHNA, CDR2 YNFKEQ. The CDR3: CASSQGSKRGGNEQFF. In nucleotides, the CDR3 is TGTGCCAGCAGCCAAGGATCCAAGCGGGGGGGCAATGAGCAGTTCTTC.

The chain joins TRBV11-3 to TRBJ2-7, with 8 nucleotides matching TRBD1. This CDR3 region has 15 residues. V shed 1 base, J shed 2 bases, and the junction held 4 bases outside the gene matches. Germline V lookup: CDR1 SGHNT, CDR2 YENEEA. This CDR3 reads CASSLGRGLAYEQYF. Here the CDR3 DNA reads TGTGCCAGCAGCTTAGGCAGGGGGCTCGCCTACGAGCAGTACTTC.

The chain links TRBV6-2 or TRBV6-3 to TRBJ2-2, with D perhaps matching TRBD1 (6 bases). This CDR3 has 18 residues. Germline lookup yields CDR1 MNHEY and CDR2 SVGEGT. Trimming pared 5 bases from V and 3 bases from J, leaving 22 bases between. The CDR3 protein is CASSNPPDRGWDTGELFF. CDR3 sequence (DNA): TGTGCCAGCAGTAACCCCCCGGATAGGGGGTGGGACACCGGGGAGCTGTTTTTT.

This sequence joins TRBV19 and TRBJ2-7; 7 bases match TRBD2. J was trimmed by 3 bases and V by 1 base; bases with no gene match: 6. Germline V CDR1 and CDR2: LNHDA, SQIVND (reference sequence). The CDR3 is made up of 15 amino acids. The DNA for the CDR3 is TGTGCCAGTAGTATAGTCGGGGGGATGGGCTACGAGCAGTACTTC. Its protein is CASSIVGGMGYEQYF.

V is TRBV7-9 and J is TRBJ1-2; possibly TRBD1 for D (6 bases). The V gene's germline CDR1 is SEHNR and CDR2 FQNEAQ (reference sequence). This CDR3 contains 15 residues. The ends were cut back, 5 bases at V and 1 base at J, with 14 bases in the middle. The CDR3: CASSPGHVSNYGYTF. CDR3 nucleotides: TGTGCCAGCAGCCCGGGACACGTCAGTAACTATGGCTACACCTTC.

The chain employs TRBV18 and TRBJ2-3, with 10 nucleotides matching TRBD2. J was trimmed by 6 bases and V by 3 bases; bases with no gene match: 9. Germline V gives CDR1 KGHSH, CDR2 LQKENI. This CDR3 spans 16 amino acids. CDR3: CASSPPLAGARDTQYF. CDR3 DNA: TGTGCCAGCTCACCCCCCCTAGCGGGGGCCCGCGATACGCAGTATTTT.

This clone was picked up a small number of times. The genes are TRBV6-5 and TRBJ1-2; the match to TRBD1 covers 10 bases. Per germline, CDR1 MNHEY and CDR2 SVGAGI. The CDR3 has 15 residues. V lost 7 bases, J lost 6 bases, and 11 bases stayed unmatched. The CDR3 sequence: CASTISTGGADGYTF. The CDR3 DNA sequence: TGTGCCAGCACCATATCGACAGGGGGCGCCGATGGCTACACCTTC.

The V gene is TRBV19, the J gene TRBJ1-4; 8 positions match TRBD1. From germline, CDR1 is LNHDA and CDR2 SQIVND (reference sequence). V gave up 6 bases and J gave up 6 bases; unmatched junction bases: 12. The CDR3 sequence is 16 residues long. The CDR3 loop is CASRGTGWEEDEKLFF. The CDR3 nucleotides read TGTGCCAGTAGAGGGACAGGATGGGAAGAGGATGAAAAACTGTTTTTT.

The chain employs TRBV6-1 and TRBJ2-7; 12 nucleotides align to TRBD2. Germline V gene data show CDR1 as MNHNS and CDR2 as SASEGT. There are 18 residues in the CDR3. With 2 bases clipped from V and 2 bases from J, the junction kept 10 bases outside the gene matches. The CDR3 region has the DNA TGTGCCAGCAGTGAAACGTCACTAGCGGGGGGACAAACCTACGAGCAGTACTTC. Protein product: CASSETSLAGGQTYEQYF.

This clone is a singleton in its sample. The chain has TRBV6-6 and TRBJ1-1, with 12 bases matching TRBD1. Trimming at V came to 6 bases and at J to 1 base, leaving 6 bases not matched to a gene. Germline CDR1 MNHNY, CDR2 SVGAGI (reference sequence). The CDR3 loop spans 16 amino acids. The CDR3 coding sequence is TGTGCCAGCAGGTCGGGACAGGGGGCGGCGAACACTGAAGCTTTCTTT. The encoded protein is CASRSGQGAANTEAFF.

The genes are TRBV5-8 and TRBJ1-2; D gene unclear. Trimming stripped 1 base from V and 4 bases from J, with 5 bases between. Germline V gene lookup returns CDR1 SGHTS and CDR2 YDEGEE. The CDR3 is 12 amino acids. CDR3 in amino acids: CASSLISYGYTF. As DNA, the CDR3 is TGTGCCAGCAGCTTGATCAGCTATGGCTACACCTTC.

J is TRBJ2-7 and V is TRBV7-2, with 7 positions matching TRBD2. This CDR3 comprises 15 residues. Germline values: CDR1 SGHTA, CDR2 FQGNSA. Germline trimming cut 1 base from V and 3 bases from J; bases unmatched to any gene: 6. CDR3 in amino acids: CASSLGAGVRYEQYF. The DNA of the CDR3 is TGTGCCAGCAGCTTAGGGGCGGGGGTTCGCTACGAGCAGTACTTC.

This sequence joins TRBV18 and TRBJ1-5; TRBD1 matches at 11 bases. CDR3 size: 15 residues. V trimming: 6 bases; J trimming: 6 bases; junction bases outside the gene matches: 7. Germline V gene sequence: CDR1 KGHSH, CDR2 LQKENI. CDR3 in DNA: TGTGCCAGCTCTCTCGGGACAGGGGGGCTTCAGCCCCAGCATTTT. It translates to CASSLGTGGLQPQHF.

The V call is TRBV7-3, the J call TRBJ2-5; 9 bases fit TRBD1. The CDR3 totals 15 residues. V lost 4 bases to trimming and J lost 2 bases; unmatched junction nucleotides: 5. Germline CDR1 is SGHTA and CDR2 is FQGTGA. CDR3 in DNA: TGTGCCAGCAGCTCGGGACAGGGCCCGCAAGAGACCCAGTACTTC. Encoded protein: CASSSGQGPQETQYF.